Listed below are T cell receptor beta chains from one sample, sequenced in a study of persistence of HIV-infected CD4 T cells. The method was immunoSEQ multiplex PCR; TCRdb's version includes in-frame clones alone and lacks a portion of them. There are under 25,000 clones in the sample; around three fifths occur only once, and 1.9% lies in the top ten. The antigens for these receptors are not known. The material sequenced was CD4+ T cells sorted from PBMCs after approximately 19-hour stimulation, taken from a patient who received antiretroviral therapy. Receptors were obtained from an adult woman with HIV who was CMV-seropositive. Both conserved end residues are part of each CDR3. The order of the fields is J gene, V gene, D gene, clone size, CDR3 protein, CDR3 DNA. D genes are given only for firm matches. The listing skips clone size in some rows; elsewhere it reads once, few, many or a size class.

j_call: TRBJ1-1; v_call: TRBV27; d_call: -; clone_size: medium-sized; cdr3_aa: CASSLSAGWRTEAFF; cdr3_nt: TGTGCCAGCAGTTTATCAGCAGGGTGGAGAACTGAAGCTTTCTTT
j_call: TRBJ2-3; v_call: TRBV6-6; d_call: -; clone_size: once; cdr3_aa: CASSPGGGPGTDTQYF; cdr3_nt: TGTGCCAGCAGTCCTGGTGGGGGGCCCGGCACAGATACGCAGTATTTT
j_call: TRBJ1-1; v_call: TRBV5-5; d_call: -; clone_size: -; cdr3_aa: CASSPDQIQAFF; cdr3_nt: TGTGCCAGCAGCCCAGACCAAATCCAAGCTTTCTTT
j_call: TRBJ2-7; v_call: TRBV6-5; d_call: TRBD1; clone_size: -; cdr3_aa: CASSTSGTGEVEQYF; cdr3_nt: TGTGCCAGCAGTACCTCCGGGACAGGGGAGGTCGAGCAGTACTTC
j_call: TRBJ1-2; v_call: TRBV27; d_call: TRBD1; clone_size: once; cdr3_aa: CASKGTGLSYGYTF; cdr3_nt: TGTGCCAGCAAAGGGACAGGGCTTAGCTATGGCTACACCTTC
j_call: TRBJ2-2; v_call: TRBV6-5; d_call: TRBD1; clone_size: few; cdr3_aa: CASRWTGNTGELFF; cdr3_nt: TGTGCCAGCAGATGGACAGGGAACACCGGGGAGCTGTTTTTT
j_call: TRBJ2-2; v_call: TRBV14; d_call: -; clone_size: -; cdr3_aa: CASSQEGRGTGELFF; cdr3_nt: TGTGCCAGCAGCCAAGAGGGTCGGGGAACCGGGGAGCTGTTTTTT
j_call: TRBJ1-2; v_call: TRBV5-5; d_call: -; clone_size: -; cdr3_aa: CASSSPQGRDYGYTF; cdr3_nt: TGTGCCAGCAGCTCCCCTCAGGGTCGCGACTATGGCTACACCTTC
j_call: TRBJ2-7; v_call: TRBV3-1/TRBV3-2; d_call: -; clone_size: -; cdr3_aa: CASSPSRRVWNPYEQYF; cdr3_nt: TGTGCCAGCAGCCCTAGCCGGAGAGTGTGGAACCCCTACGAGCAGTACTTC
j_call: TRBJ1-1; v_call: TRBV15; d_call: -; clone_size: few; cdr3_aa: CATSRDRTDLPRAFF; cdr3_nt: TGTGCCACCAGCAGAGACAGGACAGACCTCCCCCGAGCTTTCTTT
j_call: TRBJ2-3; v_call: TRBV7-3; d_call: -; clone_size: -; cdr3_aa: CASSLRRHGQDTQYF; cdr3_nt: TGTGCCAGCAGCTTAAGGAGGCACGGTCAAGATACGCAGTATTTT
j_call: TRBJ2-3; v_call: TRBV15; d_call: TRBD2; clone_size: -; cdr3_aa: CATSRDRLAGDTQYF; cdr3_nt: TGTGCCACCAGCAGAGATAGGCTAGCGGGAGATACGCAGTATTTT
j_call: TRBJ2-7; v_call: TRBV19; d_call: -; clone_size: -; cdr3_aa: CASSLTFSYEQYF; cdr3_nt: TGTGCCAGTAGTTTGACTTTCTCCTACGAGCAGTACTTC
j_call: TRBJ2-1; v_call: TRBV13; d_call: TRBD1; clone_size: -; cdr3_aa: CASSRQGTMSNEQFF; cdr3_nt: TGTGCCAGCAGCCGACAGGGGACAATGAGCAATGAGCAGTTCTTC
j_call: TRBJ2-2; v_call: TRBV7-3; d_call: TRBD2; clone_size: -; cdr3_aa: CASSLSPSGTGELFF; cdr3_nt: TGTGCCAGCAGCTTATCCCCTAGCGGCACCGGGGAGCTGTTTTTT
j_call: TRBJ1-1; v_call: TRBV24-1; d_call: -; clone_size: -; cdr3_aa: CATSDLGGAEAFF; cdr3_nt: TGTGCCACCAGTGATTTGGGGGGGGCTGAAGCTTTCTTT
j_call: TRBJ1-3; v_call: TRBV27; d_call: -; clone_size: -; cdr3_aa: CASSSRPGVGNTIYF; cdr3_nt: TGTGCCAGCAGTTCCCGTCCAGGGGTTGGGAACACCATATATTTT
j_call: TRBJ2-1; v_call: TRBV6-6; d_call: -; clone_size: -; cdr3_aa: CASSYPSGKDNEQFF; cdr3_nt: TGTGCCAGCAGTTACCCAAGCGGTAAGGACAATGAGCAGTTCTTC
j_call: TRBJ1-3; v_call: TRBV20-1; d_call: -; clone_size: -; cdr3_aa: CSASEGNSGNTIYF; cdr3_nt: TGCAGTGCTAGTGAGGGGAATTCTGGAAACACCATATATTTT
j_call: TRBJ2-7; v_call: TRBV19; d_call: TRBD1; clone_size: -; cdr3_aa: CASSGATGGKAHYEQYF; cdr3_nt: TGTGCCAGTAGTGGAGCGACAGGGGGGAAGGCTCACTACGAGCAGTACTTC
j_call: TRBJ1-5; v_call: TRBV18; d_call: -; clone_size: few; cdr3_aa: CASSPGITLDQPQHF; cdr3_nt: TGTGCCAGCTCGCCCGGGATCACTCTGGATCAGCCCCAGCATTTT